Below, one TCR beta chain is given with its context. Its antigen remains unidentified. The source of the sample is a study of T cell responses to AZD1222 COVID-19 vaccine. The table came from immunoSEQ multiplex PCR; TCRdb's copy has only in-frame clones and leaves some out. The sample consists of about 110,000 clones, about nine tenths of them appearing once. Whole-study results and caveats: Only six AZD1222 recipients tested seropositive at baseline.

CDR3 size: 15 residues. V was clipped by 0 bases and J by 0 bases, with 7 bases between them. Germline V gives CDR1 SGHRS, CDR2 YFSETQ. This chain joins TRBV5-1 and TRBJ1-3; D gene ambiguous. This receptor was obtained from an adult in good health. The sample in question was peripheral blood, obtained on day 0 of AZD1222 vaccination. As DNA, the CDR3 is TGCGCCAGCAGCTTGGGTACAGTCTCTGGAAACACCATATATTTT. This codes for CASSLGTVSGNTIYF.